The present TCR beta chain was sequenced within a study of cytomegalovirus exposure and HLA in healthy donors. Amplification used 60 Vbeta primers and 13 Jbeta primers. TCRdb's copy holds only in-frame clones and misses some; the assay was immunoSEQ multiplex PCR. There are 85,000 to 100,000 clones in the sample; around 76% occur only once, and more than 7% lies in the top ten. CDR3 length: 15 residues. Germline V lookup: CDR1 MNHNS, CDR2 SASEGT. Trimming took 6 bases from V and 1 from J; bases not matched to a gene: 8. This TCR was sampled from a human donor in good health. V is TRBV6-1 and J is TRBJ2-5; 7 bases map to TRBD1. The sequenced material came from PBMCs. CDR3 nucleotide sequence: TGTGCCAGCAGCTCCGACAGGGTTCCCCAAGAGACCCAGTACTTC. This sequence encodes CASSSDRVPQETQYF.